This T cell receptor (beta chain) originates from a study of T cell responses to AZD1222 COVID-19 vaccine. Overall study results and limits: Clonal diversity was possibly underestimated; the donors were predominantly white British and more often female.

Researchers grouped second doses given at about 4 or about 12 weeks into one pool. The table came from immunoSEQ multiplex PCR; TCRdb's copy has only in-frame clones and leaves some out. Of about 150,000 clones detected, approximately 90% appear once; the ten largest clones hold approximately 3.6%. Germline V CDR1 and CDR2: SNHLY, FYNNEI. The ends were cut back, 3 bases at V and 3 bases at J, with 15 bases in the middle. The CDR3 runs 15 residues. A word on this clone: Antigen unknown.

Material: peripheral blood, obtained 28 days after the second AZD1222 dose. This TCR was recovered from an adult who received the AZD1222 COVID-19 vaccine. The rearrangement links TRBV2 to TRBJ2-7; the D gene is possibly TRBD2 (5 bases). The CDR3 sequence: CASSDRGAGGYEQYF. For the CDR3, the DNA is TGTGCCAGCAGTGATAGAGGCGCTGGAGGCTACGAGCAGTACTTC.